The 4 T cell receptor beta chains below come from one sample, sequenced in a study of lymphopenia after photon versus proton radiotherapy. Repertoires were generated with immunoSEQ multiplex PCR, while TCRdb's copy carries only in-frame clones and drops some. The table includes about 3,700 clones, around 64% detected once. Here the sequenced sample was peripheral blood, taken from a patient treated with proton-based radiotherapy. These receptors were collected from an older man with esophageal cancer.

The rearrangement links TRBV14 to TRBJ2-7; D is unresolved. CDR1 is SGHDN and CDR2 is FVKESK in the germline V gene. The CDR3 runs to 14 residues. Trimming pared 4 bases from V and 3 bases from J, leaving 13 bases between. CDR3 DNA: TGTGCCAGCAGCCCTCTAGAACCAAACTACGAGCAGTACTTC. Translating it yields CASSPLEPNYEQYF.

The chain recombines TRBV6-5 with TRBJ1-5; D possibly corresponds to TRBD1 (5 bases). The CDR3 has 12 amino acids. The germline V gene encodes CDR1 MNHEY and CDR2 SVGAGI. The ends were cut back, 11 bases at V and 5 bases at J, with 13 bases in the middle. Here the CDR3 DNA reads TGTGCCGCGGGGGGTGCGGATCAGCCCCAGCATTTT. Residues: CAAGGADQPQHF.

This clone was seen more than once but under ten times. This rearrangement joins TRBV4-1 to TRBJ1-2; tentatively, D is TRBD1 (5 bases). V was cut by 2 bases and J by 6 bases, with 10 bases left in between. Germline values: CDR1 MGHRA, CDR2 YSYEKL. CDR3 length: 13 residues. The CDR3 DNA reads TGCGCCAGCAGCCAAAGAGGGGATGATGGCTACACCTTC. Translating it yields CASSQRGDDGYTF.

The J gene is TRBJ1-5, the V gene TRBV7-8, with D tentatively TRBD1 (5 bases). Germline V CDR1 and CDR2: SGHVS, FQNEAQ. V was clipped by 0 bases and J by 6 bases, with 12 bases between them. The CDR3 length is 15 residues. The CDR3 is CASSLAGAGSQPQHF. CDR3 nucleotides: TGTGCCAGCAGCTTAGCAGGGGCCGGGAGTCAGCCCCAGCATTTT. Supplemented by reference TRBV7-8 and TRBJ1-5, the full variable domain reads GAGVSQSPRYKVAKRGQDVALRCDPISGHVSLFWYQQALGQGPEFLTYFQNEAQLDKSGLPSDRFFAERPEGSVSTLKIQRTQQEDSAVYLCASSLAGAGSQPQHFGDGTRLSIL.